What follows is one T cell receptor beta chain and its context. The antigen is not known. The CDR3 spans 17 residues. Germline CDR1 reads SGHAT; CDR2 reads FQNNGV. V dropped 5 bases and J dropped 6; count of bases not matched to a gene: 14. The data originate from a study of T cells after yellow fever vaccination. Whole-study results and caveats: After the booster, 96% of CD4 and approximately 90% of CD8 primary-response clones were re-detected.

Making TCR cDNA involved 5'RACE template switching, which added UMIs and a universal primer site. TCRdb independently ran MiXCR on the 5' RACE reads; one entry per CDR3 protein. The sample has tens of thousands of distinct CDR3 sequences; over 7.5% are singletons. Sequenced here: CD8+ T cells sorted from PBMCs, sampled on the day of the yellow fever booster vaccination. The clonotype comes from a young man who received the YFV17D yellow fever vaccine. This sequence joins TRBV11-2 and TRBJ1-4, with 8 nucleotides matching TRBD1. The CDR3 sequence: CASSPVHAATGDEKLFF. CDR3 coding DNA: TGTGCCAGCAGCCCCGTCCATGCCGCGACAGGGGATGAAAAACTGTTTTTT.